This TCR beta chain was identified during a study of T cells in Graves' hyperthyroidism and ophthalmopathy. Exclusion of a patient resulted from uncontrolled infection, other autoimmune disease, pregnancy or lactation. The investigators amplified TCR beta CDR3 regions from RNA transcripts. With the HTBI primer set, the TCR CDR3 went through a first round of RT-PCR. MiXCR, applied by TCRdb to the multiplex PCR reads, yields one record per CDR3 protein. The sample consists of roughly 500,000 distinct CDR3 sequences, 46% of them appearing once. Germline values: CDR1 SNHLY, CDR2 FYNNEI. The CDR3 is made up of 8 amino acids. Concerning this clonotype itself: Its antigen is undetermined. The junction shows a germline mismatch at one end, possibly a read error.

The study, taken as a whole, reports: Clonotypes that were expanded in thyroid above 0.001 mostly appeared in blood too. Ophthalmopathy was identified by the model a median around 6 months ahead of onset.

The chain employs TRBV2 and TRBJ2-6; 8 bases fit TRBD2. The receptor was derived from an adult woman with Graves' disease, either hyperthyroidism or ophthalmopathy (not recorded which). Specimen: peripheral blood or thyroid tissue (not recorded which). CDR3 sequence: CASTSGGF. In nucleotides, the CDR3 is TGTGCCAGCACCTCGGGGGGGTTC.